A single sample is the source of the 23 T cell receptor beta chains below, sequenced in a study of OX40 agonist ivuxolimab in advanced cancers. The library came from the immunoSEQ multiplex PCR assay. TCRdb took over this immuneACCESS table, retaining in-frame rearrangements with V and J assigned. Such tables are incomplete; in checked studies, under half of the missing clones stem from an unresolved V gene, and the remainder is unexplained. Counted in this sample were about 48,000 clones; roughly 80% of them appeared once. The ten largest clones capture around 1.1% of the sample. The sequences come from CD4+ or CD8+ T cells sorted from blood, collected in a trial of the OX40 agonist ivuxolimab. The source is an adult with an advanced solid tumor such as melanoma, head and neck, liver or kidney cancer.

The rearrangement joins TRBV5-6 to TRBJ1-3; D remains unclear. CDR1 SGHDT and CDR2 YYEEEE come from the germline V gene. The CDR3 totals 16 residues. V lost 1 base and J lost 0, with 11 bases in between. The CDR3 nucleotides read TGTGCCAGCAGCTTGAGGACGCCATTCTCTGGAAACACCATATATTTT. Amino acids: CASSLRTPFSGNTIYF.

Only a few counts were recorded for this clone. Here the CDR3 reads CASRSTGLESNYGYTF. As DNA, the CDR3 is TGTGCCAGCCGTTCGACAGGCCTCGAATCTAACTATGGCTACACCTTC. V is TRBV19 and J is TRBJ1-2; TRBD1 is a possible D gene (6 bases). The CDR3 has 16 residues. Per germline, CDR1 LNHDA and CDR2 SQIVND (reference sequence). With 9 bases removed from V and 0 bases from J, the gap between germline ends came to 20 bases.

The rearrangement uses TRBV10-3 and TRBJ2-5; unclear D gene. TRBJ2-7 explains the end of the DNA better; the J call may be wrong. Germline values: CDR1 ENHRY, CDR2 SYGVKD. The CDR3 loop spans 15 amino acids. CDR3 in amino acids: CAISESNPPPYEQYF. The CDR3 DNA follows: TGTGCCATCAGTGAGTCAAACCCGCCCCCCTACGAGCAGTACTTC.

This chain links TRBV7-9 with TRBJ2-2, with 7 bases identical to TRBD2. The V gene's germline CDR1 is SEHNR and CDR2 FQNEAQ (reference sequence). With 4 bases clipped from V and 4 bases from J, the junction kept 6 bases outside the gene matches. The CDR3 length is 15 residues. The CDR3 sequence is CASSSRLASTGELFF. The DNA for the CDR3 is TGTGCCAGCAGCTCCCGACTAGCTAGCACCGGGGAGCTGTTTTTT. Filled out from reference TRBV7-9 and TRBJ2-2, the complete variable domain reads DTGVSQNPRHKITKRGQNVTFRCDPISEHNRLYWYRQTLGQGPEFLTYFQNEAQLEKSRLLSDRFSAERPKGSFSTLEIQRTEQGDSAMYLCASSSRLASTGELFFGEGSRLTVL.

The chain combines TRBV5-1 with TRBJ1-6, with TRBD1 identical over 7 bases. Germline V CDR1 and CDR2: SGHRS, YFSETQ. This CDR3 contains 15 residues. V gave up 3 bases and J gave up 6 bases; unmatched junction bases: 6. The CDR3 loop is CASSSQTGSNSPLHF. The DNA for the CDR3 is TGCGCCAGCAGCTCACAGACAGGGAGTAATTCACCCCTCCACTTT.

V is TRBV7-9 and J is TRBJ2-3; D not certain. V was cut by 1 base and J by 9 bases, with 11 bases left in between. Germline CDR1 and CDR2: SEHNR and FQNEAQ (reference sequence). This CDR3 has 13 amino acids. For the CDR3, the DNA is TGTGCCAGCAGCTTAGGGGAAATTTTAACGCAGTATTTT. It codes for CASSLGEILTQYF.

This chain connects TRBV27 to TRBJ1-2; TRBD1 matches 7 bases. V lost 5 bases and J lost 0; bases outside the gene matches: 12. There are 17 residues in the CDR3. The germline V gene has CDR1 MNHEY and CDR2 SMNVEV (reference sequence). CDR3 sequence reads: CASSLDWTGRANYGYTF. The CDR3 DNA sequence: TGTGCCAGCAGTCTCGATTGGACAGGTAGAGCTAACTATGGCTACACCTTC.

This chain joins TRBV7-9 and TRBJ2-2; D is unclear. The CDR3 has 12 amino acids. Trimming took off 4 bases at V and 7 bases at J, with 7 bases between the two ends. CDR1 and CDR2 from the germline V gene are SEHNR and FQNEAQ (reference sequence). CDR3 loop: CASSSDNGELFF. For the CDR3, the DNA is TGTGCCAGCAGCTCCGACAACGGGGAGCTGTTTTTT.

V and J are TRBV9 and TRBJ2-1; 7 bases map to TRBD2. CDR3 size: 16 residues. Germline loops: CDR1 SGDLS, CDR2 YYNGEE. V trimming: 0 bases; J trimming: 1 base; junction bases outside the gene matches: 4. CDR3 sequence: CASSVGGSGSYNEQFF. The CDR3 DNA sequence: TGTGCCAGCAGCGTAGGGGGTAGCGGGTCCTACAATGAGCAGTTCTTC.

The count of this clone is one. V usage is TRBV7-9 and J usage is TRBJ2-1; perhaps TRBD2 as D (6 bases). V was trimmed by 5 bases and J by 14 bases, leaving 19 bases between them. Germline V gene sequence: CDR1 SEHNR, CDR2 FQNEAQ (reference sequence). This CDR3 contains 13 residues. The DNA for the CDR3 is TGTGCCAGCAGCCGCGGAGGAAACTCGGGGGAGTTCTTC. Amino acids: CASSRGGNSGEFF. Full variable domain (outside the CDR3, taken from reference TRBV7-9 and TRBJ2-1): DTGVSQNPRHKITKRGQNVTFRCDPISEHNRLYWYRQTLGQGPEFLTYFQNEAQLEKSRLLSDRFSAERPKGSFSTLEIQRTEQGDSAMYLCASSRGGNSGEFFGPGTRLTVL.

In regard to this clone: The same CDR3 also results from other DNA sequences found in this sample. This rearrangement joins TRBV7-8 to TRBJ1-2, with 7 bases lining up with TRBD1. From germline, CDR1 is SGHVS and CDR2 FQNEAQ. This CDR3 has 15 residues. Trimming cost V 1 base and J 1 base; bases outside gene matches: 3. The CDR3 loop reads CASSLGRTGNYGYTF. The CDR3 nucleotides are TGTGCCAGCAGCTTAGGTCGGACAGGTAACTATGGCTACACCTTC.

The rearrangement uses TRBV5-3 and TRBJ2-5, with D uncertain. TRBV5-3 is recorded as an ORF, its role being uncertain. Trimming shortened V by 2 bases and J by 2 bases, and 4 bases separated the two germline ends. The CDR3 covers 12 residues. CDR3 sequence reads: CARSLGQETQYF. In nucleotides, the CDR3 is TGTGCCAGAAGCTTAGGTCAAGAGACCCAGTACTTC.

The gene calls are TRBV2 and TRBJ2-1; weak D call: TRBD1 (6 bases). CDR3 length: 12 amino acids. V lost 5 bases and J lost 7, with 9 bases in between. Germline CDR1 reads SNHLY; CDR2 reads FYNNEI. CDR3 DNA sequence: TGTGCCAGCAGTTTCACAGGGAATGAGCAGTTCTTC. Translation gives CASSFTGNEQFF.

V gene TRBV7-9 combines with J gene TRBJ2-7; no clear D gene. There are 14 residues in the CDR3. Germline assignment: CDR1 SEHNR and CDR2 FQNEAQ (reference sequence). Trimming took 5 bases from V and 0 from J, leaving 11 bases between them. The CDR3 nucleotides read TGTGCCAGCAGCCCCCAGTTGGGCTCCTACGAGCAGTACTTC. Translating gives CASSPQLGSYEQYF.

The rearrangement uses TRBV5-1 and TRBJ2-1; 8 positions match TRBD1. With V trimmed by 0 bases and J by 7 bases, 15 bases remained unmatched. Per germline, CDR1 SGHRS and CDR2 YFSETQ. The CDR3 is 18 amino acids. This chain's CDR3 is CASSLEGSGTGRINEQFF. CDR3 DNA: TGCGCCAGCAGCTTGGAGGGTTCCGGGACAGGAAGAATAAATGAGCAGTTCTTC.

The chain uses TRBV5-1 and TRBJ2-5; TRBD1 matches at 8 bases. The CDR3 is 14 residues long. Germline V lookup: CDR1 SGHRS, CDR2 YFSETQ. The J segment lost 4 bases and the V segment lost 1 base, leaving 3 bases of the junction unmatched. CDR3 coding DNA: TGCGCCAGCAGCTTGCCTACAGGGGGAGAGACCCAGTACTTC. This codes for CASSLPTGGETQYF.

In its sample, this clone was seen once. The same CDR3 is also encoded by other DNA sequences in this sample. The chain recombines TRBV19 with TRBJ1-2; D is uncertain. Trimming pared 4 bases from V and 0 bases from J, leaving 3 bases between. Germline CDR1 and CDR2: LNHDA and SQIVND (reference sequence). CDR3 length: 12 residues. The CDR3 bases are TGTGCCAGTAGTAGGACTAACTATGGCTACACCTTC. Translated, it gives CASSRTNYGYTF.

The chain employs TRBV7-9 and TRBJ2-7; D perhaps matches TRBD1 (5 bases). Between the trimmed V and J ends, which lost 5 bases and 0 bases, there was a span of 17 bases. Germline CDR1 is SEHNR and CDR2 is FQNEAQ (reference sequence). The length of the CDR3 is 16 residues. Here the CDR3 reads CASSRRQGASSYEQYF. The CDR3 bases are TGTGCCAGCAGCCGCCGGCAGGGCGCCTCCTCCTACGAGCAGTACTTC.

The J gene is TRBJ1-5, the V gene TRBV7-8; TRBD1 aligns across 7 bases. The CDR3 runs 16 residues. Unmatched junction bases numbered 5, after V lost 0 bases and J lost 3 bases. Germline CDR1 SGHVS, CDR2 FQNEAQ. The CDR3 sequence: CASSLALGQDNQPQHF. CDR3 sequence (DNA): TGTGCCAGCAGCTTAGCCCTCGGACAGGACAATCAGCCCCAGCATTTT.

V usage is TRBV11-3 and J usage is TRBJ2-5, with 10 positions matching TRBD1. Germline CDR1 SGHNT, CDR2 YENEEA. The V gene end was trimmed by 1 base and the J gene end by 3 bases; junction bases not matched to a gene: 2. The CDR3 runs 15 residues. For the CDR3, the DNA is TGTGCCAGCAGCTTAGGGACAGGGGGAGAAGAGACCCAGTACTTC. It translates to CASSLGTGGEETQYF.

This clone has only one observation. V and J are TRBV19 and TRBJ2-7, with D uncertain. V was trimmed by 3 bases and J by 0 bases, leaving 6 bases between them. CDR1 is LNHDA, CDR2 SQIVND, per germline (reference sequence). This CDR3 has 13 residues. The CDR3 DNA reads as TGTGCCAGTAGTATCGCGGACTCCTACGAGCAGTACTTC. Encoded protein: CASSIADSYEQYF.

The chain uses TRBV11-2 and TRBJ1-1, with 8 positions matching TRBD1. The V gene's germline CDR1 is SGHAT and CDR2 FQNNGV. Trimming took 5 bases from V and 4 from J; bases not matched to a gene: 9. The CDR3 is 15 amino acids. As DNA, the CDR3 is TGTGCCAGCAGCAGGGAGACAGGGGTTCGCACTGAAGCTTTCTTT. It codes for CASSRETGVRTEAFF. Full variable domain (missing parts from reference TRBV11-2 and TRBJ1-1): EAGVAQSPRYKIIEKRQSVAFWCNPISGHATLYWYQQILGQGPKLLIQFQNNGVVDDSQLPKDRFSAERLKGVDSTLKIQPAKLEDSAVYLCASSRETGVRTEAFFGQGTRLTVV.

The CDR3 DNA reads as TGTGCCAGCTCACCACTAGCGGGGGGCCAAGAGACCCAGTACTTC. Its translation: CASSPLAGGQETQYF. The chain carries TRBV18 and TRBJ2-5; TRBD2 matches at 10 bases. Germline CDR1 KGHSH, CDR2 LQKENI. V lost 1 base and J lost 1; bases outside the gene matches: 0. This CDR3 is built from 15 residues.